Listed here is a single T cell receptor (beta chain). Its antigen remains unidentified. The data belong to a study of T cells in Graves' hyperthyroidism and ophthalmopathy. Study-level background: Sampling of peripheral blood happened at initial diagnosis, prior to any treatment.

Template material for amplifying TCR beta CDR3 regions consisted of RNA transcripts. HTBI primers were the set used in a first-round RT-PCR of the TCR CDR3. TCRdb independently ran MiXCR on the multiplex PCR reads; one entry per CDR3 protein. The table records 480,000 or so distinct CDR3 sequences, approximately 15% of them present only once. Uncontrolled infection, other autoimmune disease, pregnancy or lactation disqualified patients from enrolment. Per germline, CDR1 SGDLS and CDR2 YYNGEE. Trimming cost V 3 bases and J 4 bases, with 14 bases left between them. This CDR3 spans 15 amino acids. Findings and limits, study-wide: Separating ophthalmopathy from stable hyperthyroidism was achieved by a 13 V-J model. Ophthalmopathy was predicted by the model a median of approximately 6 months ahead of onset.

The rearrangement uses TRBV9 and TRBJ2-1, with D maybe TRBD1 (6 bases). The source of this sequence is a woman younger than 30 with Graves' hyperthyroidism. What was sequenced was blood. The CDR3 DNA reads as TGTGCCAGCAGCGGAACAGGGAGTCTATACAATGAGCAGTTCTTC. This codes for CASSGTGSLYNEQFF.